The 30 T cell receptor beta chains given below trace back to one sample, sequenced in a study of preoperative IRX-2 immunotherapy in early breast cancer. Treatment reported: preoperative locoregional IRX-2 cytokine immunotherapy. The protocol was immunoSEQ multiplex PCR, while the TCRdb copy is restricted to in-frame clones and leaves out a portion. The table includes 30,000 to 35,000 clones, 83% detected once. Sequencing was performed on lymph node tissue, taken from a patient treated with IRX-2 immunotherapy. Receptors originate from a human donor with breast cancer.

The chain links TRBV10-2 to TRBJ2-1; 12 nucleotides line up with TRBD2. There are 15 residues in the CDR3. With V trimmed by 7 bases and J by 4 bases, 5 bases remained unmatched. CDR1 is WSHSY, CDR2 SAAADI, per germline. The CDR3 region has the DNA TGCGCCAGCACCTTGACTAGCGGGGGTTACAATGAGCAGTTCTTC. Amino acids: CASTLTSGGYNEQFF.

The V call is TRBV18, the J call TRBJ2-3, with D perhaps TRBD2 (6 bases). The CDR3 consists of 15 residues. Deletions cut 3 bases from V and 6 bases from J, with 16 bases between. CDR1 is KGHSH and CDR2 is LQKENI in the germline V gene. The DNA of the CDR3 is TGTGCCAGCTCACCGAGGTCCGGTGGGAGGGATACGCAGTATTTT. Protein product: CASSPRSGGRDTQYF.

The chain employs TRBV7-5 and TRBJ2-2. TRBV7-5 is given as a pseudogene. The CDR3 has 15 amino acids. The CDR3 protein is CASSQVIGTSGELFF. The CDR3 nucleotides read TGTGCCAGCAGCCAAGTCATTGGGACGTCCGGGGAGCTGTTTTTT.

The chain links TRBV7-1 to TRBJ2-2; tentatively, D is TRBD2 (5 bases). TRBV7-1 is classed as an ORF, of uncertain function. The CDR3 runs 13 residues. V lost 5 bases and J lost 5, with 9 bases in between. CDR3 region: CASSLDWTGELFF. The CDR3 DNA follows: TGTGCCAGCAGCCTGGACTGGACCGGGGAGCTGTTTTTT.

This chain joins TRBV19 and TRBJ1-2, with 10 bases matching TRBD1. The CDR3 spans 15 residues. The trim removed 7 bases at V and 4 bases at J, leaving 9 bases unmatched. Germline V CDR1 and CDR2: LNHDA, SQIVND (reference sequence). CDR3 loop: CASTLPGQGVYGYTF. DNA of the CDR3: TGTGCCAGTACCCTCCCAGGACAGGGGGTCTATGGCTACACCTTC. Based on the CDR3 plus reference TRBV19 and TRBJ1-2, the full variable domain is DGGITQSPKYLFRKEGQNVTLSCEQNLNHDAMYWYRQDPGQGLRLIYYSQIVNDFQKGDIAEGYSVSREKKESFPLTVTSAQKNPTAFYLCASTLPGQGVYGYTFGSGTRLTVV.

The chain has TRBV5-1 and TRBJ2-3; 9 nucleotides line up with TRBD2. CDR1 is SGHRS and CDR2 is YFSETQ in the germline V gene. CDR3 size: 16 residues. Losses at the gene ends were 0 bases for V and 0 bases for J; bases not matched to a gene: 2. The CDR3 coding sequence is TGCGCCAGCAGCTTGGCGACTAGCGGTAGCACAGATACGCAGTATTTT. This translates into CASSLATSGSTDTQYF. The full variable domain, with the rest looked up from reference TRBV5-1 and TRBJ2-3, is KAGVTQTPRYLIKTRGQQVTLSCSPISGHRSVSWYQQTPGQGLQFLFEYFSETQRNKGNFPGRFSGRQFSNSRSEMNVSTLELGDSALYLCASSLATSGSTDTQYFGPGTRLTVL.

This chain connects TRBV29-1 to TRBJ1-6; a weak D match, TRBD1 (5 bases). The CDR3 sequence is 14 residues long. The V gene's germline CDR1 is SQVTM and CDR2 ANQGSEA. Trimming removed 4 bases at V and 7 bases at J, with 14 bases between. For the CDR3, the DNA is TGCAGCGTTGCCGAGGGACGGGTAAATTCACCCCTCCACTTT. The encoded protein is CSVAEGRVNSPLHF.

V and J are TRBV6-7 and TRBJ2-3; 12 bases line up with TRBD2. TRBV6-7 is filed as an ORF, its function uncertain. The CDR3 loop spans 19 amino acids. J was trimmed by 0 bases and V by 4 bases; bases with no gene match: 11. CDR3 residues: CASSSLAGGMGSSTDTQYF. In DNA form, the CDR3 reads TGTGCCAGCAGTTCCCTAGCGGGAGGGATGGGGTCCAGCACAGATACGCAGTATTTT.

The CDR3 coding sequence is TGCGCCAGCAGGTTCGAAGGGAGAGGGGATTCACCCCTCCACTTT. This sequence encodes CASRFEGRGDSPLHF. This chain links TRBV10-2 with TRBJ1-6, with D possibly TRBD1 on 5 matching bases. The length of the CDR3 is 15 residues. Germline V gene lookup returns CDR1 WSHSY and CDR2 SAAADI. Deletions cut 6 bases from V and 8 bases from J, with 17 bases between.

This clone was observed a single time. The rearrangement links TRBV30 to TRBJ2-7; weak D call: TRBD1 (5 bases). The CDR3 is 12 amino acids. V lost 2 bases, J lost 1 base, and 6 bases lay in between. Per the germline V gene, CDR1 is GTSNPN and CDR2 is SVGIG (reference sequence). CDR3 sequence: CAWSPGSYEQYF. The CDR3 bases are TGTGCCTGGAGTCCAGGGTCCTACGAGCAGTACTTC. The full variable domain, in which reference TRBV30 and TRBJ2-7 provide the parts outside the CDR3, is SQTIHQWPATLVQPVGSPLSLECTVEGTSNPNLYWYRQAAGRGLQLLFYSVGIGQISSEVPQNLSASRPQDRQFILSSKKLLLSDSGFYLCAWSPGSYEQYFGPGTRLTVT.

The chain has TRBV29-1 and TRBJ1-5, with no clear D. The germline V and J ends were trimmed by 3 bases and 2 bases, with 5 bases remaining between them. This CDR3 spans 12 amino acids. Per the germline V gene, CDR1 is SQVTM and CDR2 is ANQGSEA. The chain's CDR3 is CSVEGGNQPQHF. The DNA of the CDR3 is TGCAGCGTTGAGGGTGGCAATCAGCCCCAGCATTTT.

This chain uses TRBV2 with TRBJ2-7; TRBD2 might be the D (5 bases). The CDR3 is 16 amino acids. Trimming shortened V by 7 bases and J by 2 bases, and 21 bases separated the two germline ends. CDR1 and CDR2 from the germline V gene are SNHLY and FYNNEI. CDR3 protein: CASTEGGGAAPYEQYF. CDR3 nucleotides: TGTGCCAGCACCGAGGGTGGCGGAGCCGCCCCCTACGAGCAGTACTTC.

The chain joins TRBV29-1 to TRBJ1-2; 10 nucleotides align to TRBD1. The CDR3 totals 14 residues. V was pared by 6 bases and J by 6 bases, with 10 bases of the junction left unmatched. The V gene's germline CDR1 is SQVTM and CDR2 ANQGSEA. The CDR3 DNA sequence: TGCAGCGTAGACGCCCGGGACAGGGGTGATGGCTACACCTTC. It yields the protein CSVDARDRGDGYTF.

The V call is TRBV11-3, the J call TRBJ2-6; D is unresolved. The CDR3 is made up of 17 amino acids. CDR1 is SGHNT and CDR2 is YENEEA in the germline V gene. V was pared by 2 bases and J by 3 bases, with 14 bases between. The CDR3 DNA reads as TGTGCCAGCAGCTTACCGGTGCGGCGTGGTGGGGCCAACGTCCTGACTTTC. Amino acids: CASSLPVRRGGANVLTF.

The chain employs TRBV19 and TRBJ1-2, with D perhaps matching TRBD1 (6 bases). V was trimmed by 5 bases and J by 4 bases, leaving 11 bases between them. The CDR3 consists of 13 residues. CDR1 is LNHDA, CDR2 SQIVND, per germline (reference sequence). The CDR3 region has the DNA TGTGCCAGTAGTCCGGGGGGCCTCTATGGCTACACCTTC. Its translation: CASSPGGLYGYTF.

The V and J genes are TRBV19 and TRBJ2-2; D gene unclear. The CDR3 runs 14 residues. The V gene lost 7 bases and the J gene lost 4 bases, with 13 bases spanning the gap. CDR1 is LNHDA, CDR2 SQIVND, per germline (reference sequence). The CDR3 spells CASIRVLGTGELFF. DNA for the CDR3: TGTGCCAGTATAAGGGTCTTGGGCACCGGGGAGCTGTTTTTT. The whole variable domain, filled in from reference TRBV19 and TRBJ2-2, reads DGGITQSPKYLFRKEGQNVTLSCEQNLNHDAMYWYRQDPGQGLRLIYYSQIVNDFQKGDIAEGYSVSREKKESFPLTVTSAQKNPTAFYLCASIRVLGTGELFFGEGSRLTVL.

The chain is built from TRBV5-1 and TRBJ2-7; 9 bases line up with TRBD1. V lost 4 bases and J lost 3; bases outside the gene matches: 5. CDR1 is SGHRS, CDR2 YFSETQ, per germline. CDR3 length: 14 residues. CDR3 nucleotide sequence: TGCGCCAGCAGCCAGGACAGGGGTGGCTACGAGCAGTACTTC. Residues: CASSQDRGGYEQYF.

The V gene is TRBV7-4, the J gene TRBJ1-4; D gene unclear. V shed 1 base and J shed 5 bases, with 8 bases lying between them. The CDR3 consists of 14 residues. Per germline, CDR1 SGHVT and CDR2 SQSDAQ. CDR3 in DNA: TGTGCCAGCAGCTTAGACAGATCCAATGAAAAACTGTTTTTT. Translated: CASSLDRSNEKLFF.

This chain joins TRBV11-3 and TRBJ1-6; 8 nucleotides align to TRBD1. Germline lookup yields CDR1 SGHNT and CDR2 YENEEA. The CDR3 covers 15 residues. J lost 10 bases, V lost 1 base, and 6 bases had no gene match. The CDR3 DNA sequence: TGTGCCAGCAGCTTAGGCTGGACAGGGAGCTCACCCCTCCACTTT. This translates into CASSLGWTGSSPLHF.

This clone was detected once. The J gene is TRBJ1-2, the V gene TRBV12-5, with D perhaps TRBD1 (5 bases). Looked up from germline, CDR1 is LGHNT and CDR2 is FRNRAP. The CDR3 is 13 residues long. DNA for the CDR3: TGTGCCAGCGAACGGGGGTTGCGGCATGGCTACACCTTC. Translation gives CASERGLRHGYTF. Looking up the rest from reference TRBV12-5 and TRBJ1-2 gives the full variable domain: DARVTQTPRHKVTEMGQEVTMRCQPILGHNTVFWYRQTMMQGLELLAYFRNRAPLDDSGMPKDRFSAEMPDATLATLKIQPSEPRDSAVYFCASERGLRHGYTFGSGTRLTVV.

The V gene is TRBV19, the J gene TRBJ1-6, with 7 positions matching TRBD1. The CDR3 consists of 16 residues. The ends lost 6 bases at V and 0 bases at J; junction bases unmatched: 5. Per germline, CDR1 LNHDA and CDR2 SQIVND (reference sequence). The chain's CDR3 is CASRPQGSSYNSPLHF. The CDR3, as DNA: TGTGCCAGTAGGCCACAGGGGAGCTCCTATAATTCACCCCTCCACTTT.

This clone was seen a handful of times. The chain is built from TRBV9 and TRBJ2-2, with D unresolved. The CDR3 runs to 12 residues. The germline V and J ends were trimmed by 7 bases and 6 bases, with 10 bases remaining between them. Germline CDR1 is SGDLS and CDR2 is YYNGEE. The CDR3 here is CASVVTAGELFF. The CDR3 bases are TGTGCCAGCGTGGTGACGGCCGGGGAGCTGTTTTTT.

The rearrangement joins TRBV6-8 to TRBJ1-5; 11 nucleotides align to TRBD1. J lost 2 bases, V lost 6 bases, and 6 bases had no gene match. CDR1 and CDR2 from the germline V gene are MNHGY and SAAAGT. The CDR3 sequence is 16 residues long. CDR3 coding DNA: TGTGCCAGCAGGACGGACAGGGGGCTTGGCAATCAGCCCCAGCATTTT. It translates to CASRTDRGLGNQPQHF.

This chain connects TRBV14 to TRBJ1-2; TRBD1 matches 8 bases. The CDR3 has 13 amino acids. Germline V gives CDR1 SGHDN, CDR2 FVKESK. Trimming at V came to 3 bases and at J to 4 bases, leaving 1 base not matched to a gene. In DNA, the CDR3 is TGTGCCAGCAGCCAGGGACAGGTCTATGGCTACACCTTC. This encodes CASSQGQVYGYTF.

The chain uses TRBV6-7 and TRBJ1-2; a weak D match, TRBD1 (6 bases). TRBV6-7 is flagged as an ORF with uncertain function. The CDR3 loop spans 13 amino acids. Trimming removed 4 bases from V and 5 bases from J, with 11 bases in between. The CDR3 sequence: CASSSQGSYGYTF. The DNA for the CDR3 is TGTGCCAGCAGTTCCCAGGGGAGTTATGGCTACACCTTC.

V and J are TRBV28 and TRBJ1-2; the D gene is possibly TRBD1 (5 bases). V lost 5 bases and J 8 bases, leaving 27 bases between the germline ends. The CDR3 consists of 17 residues. The V gene's germline CDR1 is MDHEN and CDR2 SYDVKM. The DNA for the CDR3 is TGTGCCAGCAGTGCCTCCGGAGGCGGGACCTCCCGTCACGGCTACACCTTC. Amino acids: CASSASGGGTSRHGYTF.

In this sample, this clone turned up a few times. The rearrangement uses TRBV18 and TRBJ2-2; the D call may be TRBD1 or TRBD2 (5 bases each). V gave up 4 bases and J gave up 2 bases, with 14 bases separating them. Germline CDR1 KGHSH, CDR2 LQKENI. The CDR3 spans 16 residues. The CDR3 protein is CASSQGTPANTGELFF. CDR3 sequence (DNA): TGTGCCAGCTCACAGGGGACGCCCGCCAACACCGGGGAGCTGTTTTTT.

The chain uses TRBV15 and TRBJ2-7; the D is unclear. Germline V gene data show CDR1 as LNHNV and CDR2 as YYDKDF (reference sequence). The CDR3 runs to 15 residues. V was shortened by 0 bases and J by 5 bases, with 14 bases between the two germline ends. Here the CDR3 DNA reads TGTGCCACCAGCAGAGATCAGACCCGCGACGACGAGCAGTACTTC. The encoded protein is CATSRDQTRDDEQYF.

V gene TRBV18 combines with J gene TRBJ2-3, with TRBD2 matching over 10 bases. The CDR3 runs 16 residues. V shed 5 bases and J 5 bases; nucleotides not matched to a gene: 10. Germline CDR1 KGHSH, CDR2 LQKENI. Here the CDR3 DNA reads TGTGCCAGCTCAACGGACGGGTTAGCGGGAGGAGATACGCAGTATTTT. This gives the protein CASSTDGLAGGDTQYF.

This chain uses TRBV10-3 with TRBJ1-4; possibly TRBD1 for D (6 bases). Trimming removed 0 bases at V and 0 bases at J, with 8 bases between. The length of the CDR3 is 16 residues. Looked up from germline, CDR1 is ENHRY and CDR2 is SYGVKD. The CDR3 DNA reads TGTGCCATCAGTGAGTCAGGGGGGGCAACTAATGAAAAACTGTTTTTT. This codes for CAISESGGATNEKLFF.